Each of the 18 T cell receptor beta chains below was sequenced from the same sample in a study of T-cell memory formation after mild COVID-19. TCRdb re-analysed the 5' RACE reads in MiXCR, keeping a single row per CDR3 protein. The repertoire holds about 430,000 distinct CDR3 sequences, approximately 25% seen once, with 7.5% to 10% in the top ten. The sequenced material came from PBMCs or a T cell subset sorted from them (not recorded which). The source of these receptors is an adult woman who had mild COVID-19 (a few samples of this study predate the infection). Cell type and time point are not known.

V gene TRBV21-1 combines with J gene TRBJ1-1. TRBV21-1 is classified as a pseudogene. CDR3 size: 15 residues. CDR3 sequence reads: CASTGALIPVTEAFF. Written as DNA, the CDR3 is TGTGCCAGCACAGGGGCGTTAATCCCGGTCACTGAAGCTTTCTTT.

The chain couples TRBV2 to TRBJ2-5; the D gene is possibly TRBD2 (6 bases). The CDR3 consists of 13 residues. The V end lost 7 bases, the J end lost 2 bases, and 11 bases lay between the germline ends. Germline V gene data show CDR1 as SNHLY and CDR2 as FYNNEI. CDR3 sequence: CASTRREQETQYF. The CDR3 coding sequence is TGTGCCAGCACCCGTCGGGAGCAAGAGACCCAGTACTTC.

The V call is TRBV20-1, the J call TRBJ2-1, with 10 bases lining up with TRBD2. The V gene's germline CDR1 is DFQATT and CDR2 SNEGSKA (reference sequence). Trimming cost V 4 bases and J 3 bases; bases outside gene matches: 9. The CDR3 is made up of 16 amino acids. CDR3: CSATGTSEGDYNEQFF. DNA for the CDR3: TGCAGTGCTACCGGGACTAGCGAGGGGGACTACAATGAGCAGTTCTTC.

The chain joins TRBV3-1 to TRBJ1-2, with no clear D. From germline, CDR1 is LGHDT and CDR2 YNNKEL (reference sequence). The CDR3 loop spans 13 amino acids. CDR3 DNA: TGTGCAGCGGGAGATGTCGCTAACTATGGCTACACCTTC. This codes for CAAGDVANYGYTF.

The rearrangement joins TRBV20-1 to TRBJ1-1; perhaps TRBD1 as D (5 bases). This CDR3 contains 13 residues. Between the trimmed V and J ends, which lost 3 bases and 2 bases, there was a span of 10 bases. Germline assignment: CDR1 DFQATT and CDR2 SNEGSKA (reference sequence). CDR3 in amino acids: CSARLTVNTEAFF. The CDR3 DNA sequence: TGCAGTGCTAGGTTGACAGTTAACACTGAAGCTTTCTTT.

The chain combines TRBV7-9 with TRBJ2-1; D remains unclear. The CDR3 sequence is 14 residues long. With 1 base removed from V and 5 bases from J, the gap between germline ends came to 9 bases. Per germline, CDR1 SEHNR and CDR2 FQNEAQ (reference sequence). The CDR3 here is CASSLGGINNEQFF. The CDR3 DNA follows: TGTGCCAGCAGCTTAGGGGGAATAAACAATGAGCAGTTCTTC.

About this clonotype itself: One junction end disagrees with the germline gene, perhaps due to a read error. The chain joins TRBV30 to TRBJ2-7, with 14 bases identical to TRBD2. This CDR3 has 13 amino acids. Germline assignment: CDR1 GTSNPN and CDR2 SVGIG (reference sequence). DNA of the CDR3: TGTGCCTGGAGCCGGACTAGCGGGGGGCCTACAAACTTC. It specifies CAWSRTSGGPTNF.

The chain has TRBV5-1 and TRBJ1-2; 7 bases align to TRBD1. The V gene's germline CDR1 is SGHRS and CDR2 YFSETQ. J lost 1 base, V lost 1 base, and 7 bases had no gene match. This CDR3 region has 16 residues. CDR3 nucleotide sequence: TGCGCCAGCAGCTTGCTTCTGGGACAGCTTAACTATGGCTACACCTTC. Residues: CASSLLLGQLNYGYTF. Full variable domain (rest looked up from reference TRBV5-1 and TRBJ1-2): KAGVTQTPRYLIKTRGQQVTLSCSPISGHRSVSWYQQTPGQGLQFLFEYFSETQRNKGNFPGRFSGRQFSNSRSEMNVSTLELGDSALYLCASSLLLGQLNYGYTFGSGTRLTVV.

In this sample, this clonotype turned up a few times. The chain carries TRBV19 and TRBJ1-5, with a tentative D call TRBD1 (5 bases). The V end lost 3 bases, the J end lost 4 bases, and 13 bases lay between the germline ends. Germline V CDR1 and CDR2: LNHDA, SQIVND (reference sequence). The CDR3 extends over 15 amino acids. In DNA, the CDR3 is TGTGCCAGTAGTATGTTCGGGGACGGTAATCAGCCCCAGCATTTT. Amino acids: CASSMFGDGNQPQHF.

V gene TRBV30 combines with J gene TRBJ2-7; tentatively, D is TRBD1 or TRBD2 (5 bases each). Trimming removed 4 bases at V and 2 bases at J, with 12 bases between. CDR1 and CDR2 (germline): GTSNPN, SVGIG (reference sequence). The CDR3 runs 13 residues. CDR3 loop: CAWNRGPPYEQYF. In DNA, the CDR3 is TGTGCCTGGAACCGGGGACCCCCCTACGAGCAGTACTTC.

This sequence joins TRBV4-1 and TRBJ1-2; a weak D match, TRBD1 (6 bases). The CDR3 has 14 amino acids. V shed 3 bases and J shed 4 bases, with 12 bases lying between them. From germline, CDR1 is MGHRA and CDR2 YSYEKL. CDR3 DNA sequence: TGCGCCAGCAGCCAGGAAAGGGGGGCCTATGGCTACACCTTC. This codes for CASSQERGAYGYTF.

This clonotype came up many times. The gene calls are TRBV7-2 and TRBJ1-5; the D is unclear. Germline assignment: CDR1 SGHTA and CDR2 FQGNSA. This CDR3 is 17 amino acids long. V gave up 1 base and J gave up 0 bases, with 13 bases separating them. Here the CDR3 reads CASSLGVDRYSNQPQHF. The CDR3 DNA reads as TGTGCCAGCAGCTTAGGAGTGGACCGTTATAGCAATCAGCCCCAGCATTTT.

The chain joins TRBV27 to TRBJ1-1; perhaps TRBD1 as D (5 bases). CDR1 is MNHEY and CDR2 is SMNVEV in the germline V gene (reference sequence). The CDR3 contains 15 residues. Trimming shortened V by 6 bases and J by 3 bases, and 17 bases separated the two germline ends. The CDR3 region is CASSVRVADDTEAFF. For the CDR3, the DNA is TGTGCCAGCAGCGTCAGGGTAGCCGACGACACTGAAGCTTTCTTT.

In its sample, this clonotype was seen many times. The chain uses TRBV19 and TRBJ2-1, with a tentative D call TRBD2 (6 bases). The ends were cut back, 5 bases at V and 2 bases at J, with 13 bases in the middle. This CDR3 contains 15 residues. Germline V gene sequence: CDR1 LNHDA, CDR2 SQIVND (reference sequence). As DNA, the CDR3 is TGTGCCAGTAGTTCGCCCGGGGGTGCCTACAATGAGCAGTTCTTC. Protein: CASSSPGGAYNEQFF.

This rearrangement joins TRBV12-3 or TRBV12-4 to TRBJ1-2; TRBD1 is a possible D gene (5 bases). V lost 5 bases, J lost 3 bases, and 10 bases lay in between. The CDR3 is 13 amino acids. This CDR3 reads CASSVQGHYGYTF. CDR3 nucleotide sequence: TGTGCCAGCAGTGTTCAGGGACACTATGGCTACACCTTC.

The rearrangement links TRBV20-1 to TRBJ2-5; D unclear. V was shortened by 5 bases and J by 5 bases, with 12 bases between the two germline ends. Germline CDR1 is DFQATT and CDR2 is SNEGSKA (reference sequence). This CDR3 region has 12 residues. CDR3 DNA sequence: TGCAGTGCTCCTATAGCCGGGGAGACCCAGTACTTC. This encodes CSAPIAGETQYF.

This clonotype was counted only a few times. The chain recombines TRBV12-3 or TRBV12-4 with TRBJ2-7; 8 bases agree with TRBD1. V was pared by 6 bases and J by 2 bases, with 3 bases of the junction left unmatched. There are 13 residues in the CDR3. The CDR3 region is CASRVQGAYEQYF. CDR3 coding DNA: TGTGCCAGCAGAGTACAGGGGGCCTACGAGCAGTACTTC.

This clonotype was observed a few times. The rearrangement uses TRBV7-6 and TRBJ1-4, with D perhaps TRBD1 (5 bases). CDR3 length: 16 residues. CDR1 is SGHVS and CDR2 is FNYEAQ in the germline V gene. The ends were cut back, 5 bases at V and 7 bases at J, with 20 bases in the middle. This CDR3 reads CASSPLAVGLVEKLFF. Here the CDR3 DNA reads TGTGCCAGCAGCCCCCTGGCTGTGGGGCTTGTTGAAAAACTGTTTTTT.